The rows below give T cell receptor beta chains drawn from one sample of a study of shared clonotypes between healthy human individuals. The assay was immunoSEQ multiplex PCR, and TCRdb's table has in-frame clones only and misses some. The data show about 2.1 million clones, over 85% seen once. Sequencing was performed on naive CD8+ T cells from PBMCs. Source of these receptors: a man younger than 30 in good health. Some clones in this sample may be carry-over from other donors' samples. Both conserved end residues are part of each CDR3. A D gene is named only where the DNA matches it firmly. Size values are once, few and many counts, or a class for expanded clones, and some rows have none.

>once|TRBV18|14|.|TRBJ2-5
TGTGCCAGCTCACCTGGATCGGGTCACGAGACCCAGTACTTC
CASSPGSGHETQYF
>.|TRBV6-5|15|.|TRBJ1-2
TGTGCCAGCAGGGGACGGAATGGGGGGCCGGATGGCTACACCTTC
CASRGRNGGPDGYTF
>.|TRBV7-9|14|.|TRBJ2-7
TGTGCCAGCAGCTCTCGGGACTCAACGTACGAGCAGTACTTC
CASSSRDSTYEQYF
>.|TRBV9|17|.|TRBJ1-2
TGTGCCAGCAGCGACCCCCAGGAGGGGGGCGGGGCCTATGGCTACACCTTC
CASSDPQEGGGAYGYTF
>.|TRBV6-6|15|TRBD2|TRBJ2-1
TGTGCCAGCAGCCCTACGGGGGGTTCCTACAATGAGCAGTTCTTC
CASSPTGGSYNEQFF
>.|TRBV27|13|TRBD2|TRBJ2-7
TGTGCCAGCAGTCGGCGGGAGGGCCACGAGCAGTACTTC
CASSRREGHEQYF
>.|TRBV5-4|12|.|TRBJ1-2
TGTGCCAGCAGCCCGGATCTCTATGGCTACACCTTC
CASSPDLYGYTF
>.|TRBV27|15|.|TRBJ2-7
TGTGCCAGCAGTTTATCAGCTTGGGGGTACTACGAGCAGTACTTC
CASSLSAWGYYEQYF
>once|TRBV27|11|.|TRBJ2-7
TGTGCCAGCAGTCGAGGACTATTCCGGTACTTC
CASSRGLFRYF
>.|TRBV29-1|14|.|TRBJ2-6
TGCAGCGTTGTATTGACTCCTGGGGCCAACGTCCTGACTTTC
CSVVLTPGANVLTF
>.|TRBV9|15|.|TRBJ1-4
TGTGCCAGCAGCGAAGCAGGGTCTCTTAATGAAAAACTGTTTTTT
CASSEAGSLNEKLFF
>.|TRBV7-9|15|TRBD1|TRBJ1-2
TGTGCCAGCAGCTTAGACTGGGACAGGTGGGATGGCTACACCTTC
CASSLDWDRWDGYTF
>once|TRBV21-1|16|.|TRBJ1-2
TGTGCCAGCAGCAAAGCGCCAAGGAGGGGTAACTATGGCTACACCTTC
CASSKAPRRGNYGYTF
>.|TRBV7-9|12|.|TRBJ2-1
TGTGCCAGCAGCCTGGGGACCTATGAGCAGTTCTTC
CASSLGTYEQFF
>.|TRBV7-3|14|.|TRBJ1-2
TGTGCCAGCAGCTTAGGCGGCCCCTCGGACGGCTACACCTTC
CASSLGGPSDGYTF
>.|TRBV6-5|12|TRBD1|TRBJ2-1
TGTGCCAGCAGTTACGACAGGGACGAGCAGTTCTTC
CASSYDRDEQFF
>.|TRBV28|16|TRBD2|TRBJ2-2
TGTGCCACCATCCTCACAGGGACTAGCGGGACCGGGGAGCTGTTTTTT
CATILTGTSGTGELFF
>.|TRBV29-1|13|.|TRBJ1-5
TGCAGCGTGGGAGACGGTCTGGGGCAGCCCCAGCATTTT
CSVGDGLGQPQHF